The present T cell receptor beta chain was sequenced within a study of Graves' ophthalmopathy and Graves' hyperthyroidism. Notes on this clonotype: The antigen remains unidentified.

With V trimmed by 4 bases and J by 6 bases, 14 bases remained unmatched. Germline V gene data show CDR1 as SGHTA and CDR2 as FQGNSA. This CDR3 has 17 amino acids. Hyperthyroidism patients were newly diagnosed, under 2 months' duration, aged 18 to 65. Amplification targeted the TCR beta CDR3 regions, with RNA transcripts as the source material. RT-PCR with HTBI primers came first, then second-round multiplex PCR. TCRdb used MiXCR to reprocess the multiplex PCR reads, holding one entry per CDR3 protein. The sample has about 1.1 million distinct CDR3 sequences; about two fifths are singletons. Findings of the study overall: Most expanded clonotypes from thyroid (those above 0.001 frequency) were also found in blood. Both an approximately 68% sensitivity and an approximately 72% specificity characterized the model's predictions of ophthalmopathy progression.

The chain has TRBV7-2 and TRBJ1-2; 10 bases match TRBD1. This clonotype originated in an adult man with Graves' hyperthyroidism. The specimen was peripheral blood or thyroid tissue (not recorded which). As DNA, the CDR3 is TGTGCCAGCAGCTCCCGGGACAGGGGAACTGTATCGGATGGCTACACCTTC. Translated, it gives CASSSRDRGTVSDGYTF.